This T cell receptor beta chain was sequenced for a study of identical twins (dated by TCRdb to about 2016). In terms of the full investigation: TCR alpha and beta repertoires from monozygotic twins, unrelated adults of various ages and cord blood were deep-sequenced to test whether fetal clonotypes persist. To rule out contamination, replicate twin experiments were performed at different times with different library preparation protocols. Overall study outcomes, separate from this receptor: Out-of-frame TCR alpha sequences shared between twins showed an excess of low generation-probability sequences compared with coincidental sharing between unrelated individuals. Zero-insertion analyses could be partly confounded by invariant T cells such as MAIT and iNKT, though diverse VJ usage argued against such confounding for most clonotypes. Because the same donors could not be followed over many years, the conclusions relied on cross-sectional statistical analysis. Abundant cord blood beta clonotypes had fewer insertions, young adult naive repertoires showed a similar but weaker trend, and memory repertoires showed no such trend. In monozygotic twins, out-of-frame TCR alpha sharing was systematically underestimated by recombination models, although the models agreed with sharing between unrelated individuals. Excess twin sharing in beta out-of-frame sequences was weaker because fewer shared sequences lowered the signal-to-noise ratio.

The table lists this clonotype with many counts. This receptor's antigen is unknown. No base-level quality is on record; no much larger clone is a single base apart. Every donor was a healthy Caucasian. Using Miltenyi CD45RO+ enrichment and human naive T-cell isolation kits, memory (CD45RO+) and naive T cells were isolated from PBMC. The library was prepared using 5' RACE. Sequencer: Illumina HiSeq 2000. Template switching added a universal primer binding site, and the final cDNA carried a unique molecular identifier that allowed TCR cDNA molecules to be counted accurately. First-strand cDNA for TCR alpha and beta chains was synthesized from specific primers in the conserved constant-segment region. Each cDNA library was double barcoded, with a SMART-Mk sample barcode plus Illumina barcodes, to control for contamination. TruSeq adapter sequences along with Illumina sample barcodes were introduced in two successive PCR steps. TCR alpha and beta cDNA libraries were sequenced on the Illumina HiSeq platform with custom primers. Under the source paper's analysis protocol: MiGEC was used to process raw reads and extract unique molecular identifiers, and MiXCR was used to find CDR3 positions. For each individual, recombination models were inferred using an EM algorithm with the repgenHMM and IGoR tools. The analysis of shared clonotypes was done with the tcR package in R, with sharing normalized by the product of cloneset sizes. To study raw recombination without the effects of thymic and clonal selection, out-of-frame nonproductive sequences were analyzed. TCRdb trimmed public reads at Q25 via fastp, called clones via MiXCR and kept in-frame beta chains. Rows merge per CDR3 protein into single entries with the most common DNA and genes. Here the V and J calls rest on TCRdb's processing, not on the authors' analysis. Here the sample has about 150,000 distinct CDR3 sequences; 3% to 4.5% occur a single time. Together, the top ten hold 7% to 10% of the sample.

CDR1 and CDR2, looked up from the germline V gene, are SGHRS and YFSETQ. V is shortened by 3 bases, J by 1 base, and the region joining them spans 9 bases. Including cysteine and phenylalanine, the CDR3 has 14 amino acids. Of the read, only the CDR3 DNA is kept; its 42 bases are in frame from base 1. The sequence was obtained from a young man in good health. The sequence links TRBV5-1 to TRBJ2-3; matching of 6 bases hints at TRBD1 as the D gene. Sample: memory T cells sorted from blood. The sample's cell subset or site, from its label and the paper: CD45RO+ enriched T cells. The DNA sequence is TGCGCCAGCAGCTGGGGACACGGCACAGATACGCAGTATTTT. Its protein reads: CASSWGHGTDTQYF.